What follows describes a single TCR beta chain. The same CDR3 is also encoded by other DNA sequences in this sample. The study recruited people aged about 18 to 90 years across about 25 US areas. Among Cohort 3 donors, those recovered had two negative PCRs, clearance, or symptom resolution. Only in-frame clones appear in the TCRdb table, and some are missing; sequencing was by immunoSEQ multiplex PCR. Of around 380,000 clones listed, around 87% are singletons. This sample was included in a study of blood T cell repertoires in COVID-19. In the study overall: Sources were T cells, B-cell-depleted T cells, or PBMCs; the material itself was cDNA or gDNA.

Germline-derived CDR1 and CDR2 are LNHDA and SQIVND (reference sequence). Trimming at V came to 8 bases and at J to 4 bases, leaving 8 bases not matched to a gene. The CDR3 covers 13 residues. The sequencing input was PBMCs or T cells enriched from blood (not recorded which). The genes are TRBV19 and TRBJ2-7; 7 positions match TRBD1. The clonotype originates from a man aged 30 to 39 who had recovered from COVID-19. In DNA, the CDR3 is TGTGCCAGTTCCCGGGACAGTCTTTACGAGCAGTACTTC. It codes for CASSRDSLYEQYF.